This T cell receptor (beta chain) was recorded in a study of T cell responses to AZD1222 COVID-19 vaccine. On this clone: What it recognizes is unknown. Other DNA sequences in the sample encode the same CDR3.

Whole-study findings and limits: Spike-specific TCR breadth and depth grew following two AZD1222 doses.

Produced via immunoSEQ multiplex PCR; TCRdb's table is partial and in-frame only. This repertoire shows about 130,000 clones, about 89% found once; its top ten account for under 11%. Germline CDR1 and CDR2: LNHDA and SQIVND (reference sequence). The ends were cut back, 3 bases at V and 3 bases at J, with 5 bases in the middle. This CDR3 is 13 amino acids long. The gene calls are TRBV19 and TRBJ2-2; no clear D gene. The receptor's source is an adult in good health. Sequencing used peripheral blood, obtained on day 0 of AZD1222 vaccination. The CDR3 loop is CASSIGYTGELFF. CDR3 nucleotide sequence: TGTGCCAGTAGTATCGGTTACACCGGGGAGCTGTTTTTT.